This T cell receptor beta chain was obtained from a study of T-cell reconstitution after alpha-beta-depleted transplantation in children. As it was prepared, the TCRbeta library received unique molecular identifiers. TCRdb independently ran MiXCR on the PCR reads; one entry per CDR3 protein. Among 7,000 or so distinct CDR3 sequences listed, roughly 4.8% were seen once. Study-wide results and caveats: About two months after transplant, alpha-beta T cells reportedly came from several hundred expanded graft clones. Some patients' high day-60 TCRbeta diversity was attributed to recipient cells surviving conditioning.

This clonotype was counted ten times or more. Antigen: not known. CDR1 is MDHEN and CDR2 is SYDVKM in the germline V gene. The CDR3 has 17 amino acids. The V end was cut by 3 bases, the J end by 4 bases, with 22 bases between. This chain connects TRBV28 to TRBJ2-7; possible D gene TRBD1, 7 bases. The source was PBMCs, mostly from graft donor cells, collected 180 days after TCRalphabeta/CD19-depleted stem cell transplant. The TCR was taken from a child under two years old who had a stem cell transplant for acute myeloid leukemia, so the T cells may come from the graft donor. The CDR3, as DNA: TGTGCCAGCAGTTTCCCGACAGGGACGGTACGGGAGTACGAGCAGTACTTC. Translating gives CASSFPTGTVREYEQYF.